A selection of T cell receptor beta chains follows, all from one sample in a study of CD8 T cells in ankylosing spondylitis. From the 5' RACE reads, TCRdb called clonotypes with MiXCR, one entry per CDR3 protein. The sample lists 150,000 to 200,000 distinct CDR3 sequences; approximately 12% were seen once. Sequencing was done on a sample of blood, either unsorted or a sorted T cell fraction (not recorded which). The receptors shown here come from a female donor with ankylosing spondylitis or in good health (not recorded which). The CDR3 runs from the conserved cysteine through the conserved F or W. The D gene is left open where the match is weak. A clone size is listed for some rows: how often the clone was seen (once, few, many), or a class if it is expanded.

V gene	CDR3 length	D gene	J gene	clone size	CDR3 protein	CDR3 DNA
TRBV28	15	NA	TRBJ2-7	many	CASSLGASDLREQYF	TGTGCCAGCAGTTTAGGGGCTAGTGACCTACGAGAGCAGTACTTC
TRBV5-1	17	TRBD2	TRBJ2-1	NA	CASSLGLAGISYDEQFF	TGCGCCAGCAGCTTGGGGCTAGCGGGAATCTCCTACGATGAGCAGTTCTTC
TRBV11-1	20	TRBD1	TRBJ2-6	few	CASSLEQGVTLFSGANVLTF	TGTGCCAGCAGCTTAGAGCAGGGGGTAACTCTTTTCTCTGGGGCCAACGTCCTGACTTTC
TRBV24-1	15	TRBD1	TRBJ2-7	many	CATSDPGQGFYEQYF	TGTGCCACCAGTGATCCGGGACAGGGCTTCTACGAGCAGTACTTC
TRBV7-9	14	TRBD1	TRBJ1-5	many	CASSNGQGVQPQHF	TGTGCCAGCAGCAACGGACAGGGAGTTCAGCCCCAGCATTTT
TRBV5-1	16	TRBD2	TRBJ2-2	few	CASSSRASGGTGELFF	TGCGCCAGCAGCTCCCGGGCTAGCGGAGGCACCGGGGAGCTGTTTTTT
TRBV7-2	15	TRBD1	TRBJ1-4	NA	CASSLEGQGGGKLFF	TGTGCCAGCAGCTTAGAGGGACAGGGAGGGGGAAAACTGTTTTTT
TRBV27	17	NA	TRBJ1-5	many	CASSSLEGRAGNQPQHF	TGTGCCAGCAGTTCACTAGAGGGCAGGGCTGGCAATCAGCCCCAGCATTTT
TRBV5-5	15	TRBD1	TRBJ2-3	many	CASSWRTGSADTQYF	TGTGCCAGCAGCTGGAGGACAGGGTCAGCAGATACGCAGTATTTT
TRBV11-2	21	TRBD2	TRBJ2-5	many	CASSRQGLGTSGRRIQETQYF	TGTGCCAGCAGCCGACAGGGGCTAGGGACTAGCGGGAGAAGGATACAAGAGACCCAGTACTTC
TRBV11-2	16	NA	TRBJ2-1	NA	CASSSISGSSYNEQFF	TGTGCCAGCAGCTCGATTAGCGGAAGCTCCTACAATGAGCAGTTCTTC
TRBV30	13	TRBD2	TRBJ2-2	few	CAWRREVTGELFF	TGTGCCTGGAGGCGGGAGGTCACCGGGGAGCTGTTTTTT
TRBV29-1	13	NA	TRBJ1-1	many	CSVEGDLGSGAFF	TGCAGCGTTGAAGGGGATTTAGGGTCAGGAGCTTTCTTT
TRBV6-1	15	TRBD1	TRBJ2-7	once	CASGQGASYGHEQYF	TGTGCCAGTGGACAGGGGGCGTCGTATGGCCACGAGCAGTACTTC
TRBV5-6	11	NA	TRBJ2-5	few	CASSAEETQYF	TGTGCCAGCAGCGCGGAAGAGACCCAGTACTTC
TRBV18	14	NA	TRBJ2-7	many	CASSSGSVVYEQYF	TGTGCCAGTTCGAGTGGCTCCGTGGTTTACGAGCAGTACTTC
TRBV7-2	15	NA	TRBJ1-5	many	CASSFLGGSNQPQHF	TGTGCCAGCAGCTTCCTTGGGGGTAGCAATCAGCCCCAGCATTTT